The next 18 T cell receptor beta chains were all read from a single sample in a study of T cell responses to AZD1222 COVID-19 vaccine. Method: immunoSEQ multiplex PCR; TCRdb's copy keeps in-frame clones and lacks some. The repertoire holds approximately 100,000 clones, with about 88% as singletons. The material sequenced was peripheral blood, taken on day 0 of AZD1222 vaccination. These receptors all stem from an adult in good health.

The genes are TRBV3-1 (or the pseudogene TRBV3-2) and TRBJ2-7, with 9 bases identical to TRBD2. CDR3 length: 14 amino acids. Per germline, CDR1 LGHDT and CDR2 YNNKEL (reference sequence). V shed 1 base and J 6 bases; nucleotides not matched to a gene: 4. The CDR3 spells CASSQVLAGIEQYF. The CDR3 DNA sequence: TGTGCCAGCAGCCAAGTCCTAGCGGGGATCGAGCAGTACTTC.

The chain couples TRBV5-6 to TRBJ1-4, with 7 bases that match TRBD1. This CDR3 is built from 16 residues. The V gene end was trimmed by 4 bases and the J gene end by 5 bases; junction bases not matched to a gene: 11. Looked up from germline, CDR1 is SGHDT and CDR2 is YYEEEE. The chain's CDR3 is CASSTQPGQRNEKLFF. The CDR3, as DNA: TGTGCCAGCAGCACACAACCGGGACAGAGAAATGAAAAACTGTTTTTT. Full variable domain (remainder filled in from reference TRBV5-6 and TRBJ1-4): DAGVTQSPTHLIKTRGQQVTLRCSPKSGHDTVSWYQQALGQGPQFIFQYYEEEERQRGNFPDRFSGHQFPNYSSELNVNALLLGDSALYLCASSTQPGQRNEKLFFGSGTQLSVL.

The rearrangement joins TRBV5-8 to TRBJ2-2; D might be TRBD1 (5 bases). This CDR3 comprises 14 residues. Trimming took off 7 bases at V and 4 bases at J, with 14 bases between the two ends. The germline gives CDR1 SGHTS, CDR2 YDEGEE. The CDR3 DNA sequence: TGTGCCAGCCTCCGACAGTATAGCACCGGGGAGCTGTTTTTT. This codes for CASLRQYSTGELFF.

The rearrangement uses TRBV5-1 and TRBJ2-3; 12 nucleotides line up with TRBD2. The CDR3 sequence is 16 residues long. Germline V CDR1 and CDR2: SGHRS, YFSETQ. V shed 4 bases, J shed 2 bases, and the junction held 5 bases outside the gene matches. CDR3 bases: TGCGCCAGCAGCCCAGGACTAGCGGGGAACACAGATACGCAGTATTTT. It is translated as CASSPGLAGNTDTQYF.

The chain is built from TRBV19 and TRBJ2-7, with 11 positions matching TRBD1. The CDR3 length is 17 residues. Germline V CDR1 and CDR2: LNHDA, SQIVND (reference sequence). The V and J ends lost 4 bases and 2 bases, in that order; junction bases with no gene match: 10. CDR3 region: CASSRGTGQGGTYEQYF. Here the CDR3 DNA reads TGTGCCAGTAGTAGAGGGACGGGACAGGGGGGCACCTACGAGCAGTACTTC.

This rearrangement joins TRBV5-1 to TRBJ2-3, with 11 bases that match TRBD2. Germline CDR1 SGHRS, CDR2 YFSETQ. CDR3 length equals 16 residues. With 0 bases clipped from V and 3 bases from J, the junction kept 3 bases outside the gene matches. CDR3 in amino acids: CASSLGGTSGTDTQYF. The DNA for the CDR3 is TGCGCCAGCAGCTTGGGGGGGACTAGCGGAACAGATACGCAGTATTTT.

The chain uses TRBV18 and TRBJ1-1; D not certain. Looked up from germline, CDR1 is KGHSH and CDR2 is LQKENI. Trimming left V 3 bases short and J 7 bases short, with 9 bases between. The CDR3 has 12 amino acids. CDR3 loop: CASSPRGFEAFF. DNA of the CDR3: TGTGCCAGCTCACCTCGAGGGTTTGAAGCTTTCTTT.

The V and J genes are TRBV5-8 and TRBJ1-1; D gene unclear. V lost 1 base and J lost 1, with 11 bases in between. The germline CDR1 and CDR2 sequences are SGHTS and YDEGEE. This CDR3 is built from 15 residues. Here the CDR3 reads CASSLIWASNTEAFF. CDR3 DNA: TGTGCCAGCAGCTTGATTTGGGCGTCGAACACTGAAGCTTTCTTT.

The rearrangement uses TRBV12-3 or TRBV12-4 and TRBJ1-1; D call uncertain. The CDR3 has 13 residues. Trimming pared 6 bases from V and 2 bases from J, leaving 10 bases between. In DNA form, the CDR3 reads TGTGCCAGCAGCATGACACCTAACACTGAAGCTTTCTTT. Its translation: CASSMTPNTEAFF.

Written as DNA, the CDR3 is TGTGCCAGCAGGGGTGCGAGGTTAACTAATGAAAAACTGTTTTTT. Encoded protein: CASRGARLTNEKLFF. This rearrangement joins TRBV11-2 to TRBJ1-4; D is uncertain. The CDR3 loop spans 15 amino acids. The germline V gene has CDR1 SGHAT and CDR2 FQNNGV. V lost 6 bases and J 1 base, leaving 12 bases between the germline ends.

The V and J genes are TRBV7-2 and TRBJ2-1; 9 nucleotides match TRBD2. The CDR3 is 15 amino acids. Germline V lookup: CDR1 SGHTA, CDR2 FQGNSA. J was trimmed by 5 bases and V by 1 base; bases with no gene match: 3. The CDR3 reads CASSLVVAGDNEQFF. CDR3 sequence (DNA): TGTGCCAGCAGCTTAGTGGTAGCGGGGGACAATGAGCAGTTCTTC.

V gene TRBV7-9 combines with J gene TRBJ2-3; TRBD2 might be the D (6 bases). The length of the CDR3 is 15 residues. The V gene's germline CDR1 is SEHNR and CDR2 FQNEAQ (reference sequence). Between the trimmed V and J ends, which lost 0 bases and 2 bases, there was a span of 9 bases. Written as DNA, the CDR3 is TGTGCCAGCAGCTTAGCGGGGGGATTCACAGATACGCAGTATTTT. This translates into CASSLAGGFTDTQYF.

The genes are TRBV6-4 and TRBJ1-6; TRBD1 matches 7 bases. V dropped 6 bases and J dropped 7; count of bases not matched to a gene: 3. Germline CDR1 is MRHNA and CDR2 is SNTAGT. This CDR3 spans 13 amino acids. The DNA for the CDR3 is TGTGCCAGCAGAGGACAGGCCAATTCACCCCTCCACTTT. Translation: CASRGQANSPLHF.

This clone was recorded once. The V gene is TRBV27, the J gene TRBJ2-3; the match to TRBD1 covers 9 bases. The CDR3 loop spans 15 amino acids. V trimming: 3 bases; J trimming: 3 bases; junction bases outside the gene matches: 4. Per germline, CDR1 MNHEY and CDR2 SMNVEV (reference sequence). In DNA, the CDR3 is TGTGCCAGCAGTTTCGGGACAGGGCATACAGATACGCAGTATTTT. Translation: CASSFGTGHTDTQYF.

The chain recombines TRBV2 with TRBJ1-1; perhaps TRBD1 as D (5 bases). The length of the CDR3 is 15 residues. Germline V gene data show CDR1 as SNHLY and CDR2 as FYNNEI. Between the trimmed V and J ends, which lost 6 bases and 5 bases, there was a span of 19 bases. The CDR3 sequence: CASRTSFSGRTEAFF. DNA of the CDR3: TGTGCCAGCAGGACCTCGTTTTCGGGGCGTACTGAAGCTTTCTTT.

V gene TRBV6-5 combines with J gene TRBJ2-1; D is perhaps TRBD1 or TRBD2 (7 bases each). The CDR3 contains 15 residues. Trimming left V 0 bases short and J 6 bases short, with 12 bases between. Germline-derived CDR1 and CDR2 are MNHEY and SVGAGI. CDR3 DNA: TGTGCCAGCAGTTACTCCCAGGGGGGGTCCAATGAGCAGTTCTTC. Protein: CASSYSQGGSNEQFF.

This clone was counted between two and nine times. The V gene is TRBV3-1 (or the pseudogene TRBV3-2), the J gene TRBJ1-2; D call uncertain. This CDR3 has 15 residues. Trimming cost V 3 bases and J 4 bases, with 15 bases left between them. Germline-derived CDR1 and CDR2 are LGHDT and YNNKEL (reference sequence). The CDR3 DNA reads as TGTGCCAGCAGCCATCTTGGCAAACAAAGCTATGGCTACACCTTC. It is translated as CASSHLGKQSYGYTF.

This chain links TRBV27 with TRBJ2-7; D may be TRBD1 or TRBD2 (6 bases each). The CDR3 totals 14 residues. V was trimmed by 7 bases and J by 8 bases, leaving 21 bases between them. CDR1 and CDR2 (germline): MNHEY, SMNVEV (reference sequence). CDR3 DNA: TGTGCCAGCACCGGGGGCGGGGCCCGAGGAAAGCAGTACTTC. It codes for CASTGGGARGKQYF.